This record looks at one T cell receptor beta chain sequence and its context. The data belong to a study of shared clonotypes between healthy human individuals. Repertoires were generated with immunoSEQ multiplex PCR, while TCRdb's copy carries only in-frame clones and drops some. The sample includes approximately 1.5 million clones, approximately 98.5% of them seen just once. This CDR3 has 14 residues. Germline values: CDR1 SGHNT, CDR2 YYREEE (reference sequence). The V and J ends lost 2 bases and 9 bases, in that order; junction bases with no gene match: 6. The J gene is TRBJ2-1, the V gene TRBV5-4, with 9 bases fitting TRBD1. Sequenced sample: naive CD4+ T cells sorted from blood. Documented subset: CD45RA+ positively selected. This sequence originates from a man between 25 and 39 years old in good health. The CDR3 nucleotides read TGTGCCAGCAGCTTTGGACAGGGGAGCAGTGAGCAGTTCTTC. Protein sequence: CASSFGQGSSEQFF.